This T cell receptor (beta chain) was obtained from a study of T cells in Graves' hyperthyroidism and ophthalmopathy. In the study overall: At the time of initial diagnosis and before any treatment, peripheral blood was collected.

Patients aged 18 to 65 had newly diagnosed hyperthyroidism lasting under 2 months. Diagnosing involved the use of clinical symptoms, serum thyroxine and TRAb, thyroid ultrasound and orbital computed tomography. Amplification targeted TCR beta CDR3 regions from RNA transcripts. Initially, a first-round RT-PCR of the TCR CDR3 employed the HTBI primer set. TCRdb redid the calling of the multiplex PCR reads with MiXCR, one entry per CDR3 protein. The sample yields roughly 580,000 distinct CDR3 sequences, around 14% seen once. There are many counts of this clonotype. The TCR comes from a woman in her 30s with Graves' hyperthyroidism that later progressed to Graves' ophthalmopathy. Sequenced material: blood.

CDR3 sequence reads: CASSEALLASGYHNEQFF. CDR3 nucleotides: TGTGCCAGCAGTGAAGCGCTTCTCGCTAGCGGGTACCACAATGAGCAGTTCTTC. The chain is built from TRBV6-1 and TRBJ2-1; 8 bases fit TRBD2. The junction had 12 bases not matched to a gene; V was cut back by 0 bases and J by 5 bases. This CDR3 has 18 amino acids. Germline CDR1 is MNHNS and CDR2 is SASEGT.